A single T cell receptor beta chain is shown here with its context. The data were obtained in a study of T cell changes during pregnancy in multiple sclerosis. TCRdb keeps only in-frame clones here, not all; method: immunoSEQ multiplex PCR. The table records 60,000 or so clones, around 87% of them present only once. The length of the CDR3 is 13 residues. The V and J ends lost 5 bases and 6 bases, in that order; junction bases with no gene match: 2. CDR1 is KGHSH, CDR2 LQKENI, per germline. The source of this sequence is a human donor whose cells served as feeder cells for cultures in a pregnancy study. The chain couples TRBV18 to TRBJ2-1; 9 bases align to TRBD2. Source material: peripheral blood from another person, used as feeder cells. The CDR3 reads CASSETSGNEQFF. DNA of the CDR3: TGTGCCAGCTCAGAGACTAGCGGCAATGAGCAGTTCTTC. The full variable domain, in which reference TRBV18 and TRBJ2-1 provide the parts outside the CDR3, is NAGVMQNPRHLVRRRGQEARLRCSPMKGHSHVYWYRQLPEEGLKFMVYLQKENIIDESGMPKERFSAEFPKEGPSILRIQQVVRGDSAAYFCASSETSGNEQFFGPGTRLTVL.